The 9 T cell receptor beta chains given below trace back to one sample, sequenced in a study of shared clonotypes between healthy human individuals. CD45RO-negative cells were positively selected for CCR7, leaving out terminally differentiated effector memory CD45RA+ cells. Assay: immunoSEQ multiplex PCR; the TCRdb copy retains only in-frame clones and omits some. The data hold some 2.1 million clones, with roughly 94% observed a single time. Sequenced: naive CD8+ T cells sorted from blood. Receptor source: a man aged 18 to 29 in good health.

The chain combines TRBV23-1 with TRBJ2-7; 9 bases map to TRBD2. TRBV23-1 is an open reading frame whose function is uncertain. After removal of 0 bases from V and 4 bases from J, the junction contained 4 bases not matched to a gene. The CDR3 spans 15 residues. CDR3 protein: CASSQSLAGLYEQYF. The CDR3 DNA is TGCGCCAGCAGTCAATCCCTAGCGGGACTTTACGAGCAGTACTTC.

As regards this clone: Other DNA sequences from this sample encode an identical CDR3 as well. The chain is built from TRBV18 and TRBJ1-2; 7 bases map to TRBD1. J gave up 5 bases and V 2 bases, and 2 bases lay outside the gene matches. CDR1 and CDR2 from the germline V gene are KGHSH and LQKENI. This CDR3 contains 13 residues. CDR3 DNA: TGTGCCAGCTCACCAGCAGGGGGGTATGGCTACACCTTC. This encodes CASSPAGGYGYTF.

This chain links TRBV11-3 with TRBJ2-4, with D unclear. Trimming pared 6 bases from V and 0 bases from J, leaving 18 bases between. The length of the CDR3 is 17 residues. In germline, CDR1 is SGHNT, CDR2 YENEEA. DNA of the CDR3: TGTGCCAGCAGAAAAACCCAGAAAGGTATAGCCAAAAACATTCAGTACTTC. Protein sequence: CASRKTQKGIAKNIQYF.

Of note for this clone: The same CDR3 is also encoded by other DNA sequences in this sample. The CDR3 is CASSYSGDYEQYF. DNA for the CDR3: TGTGCCAGCAGTTACTCAGGGGATTACGAGCAGTACTTC. The chain is built from TRBV6-5 and TRBJ2-7; perhaps TRBD1 as D (5 bases). V dropped 0 bases and J dropped 4 bases, with 7 bases sitting between them. CDR1 is MNHEY, CDR2 SVGAGI, per germline. The CDR3 contains 13 residues.

This rearrangement joins TRBV7-9 to TRBJ2-5; D remains unclear. Trimming pared 5 bases from V and 1 base from J, leaving 17 bases between. Germline lookup yields CDR1 SEHNR and CDR2 FQNEAQ (reference sequence). The CDR3 sequence is 16 residues long. DNA of the CDR3: TGTGCCAGCAGCCCGTTTGATGGACGGCCCCAAGAGACCCAGTACTTC. This translates into CASSPFDGRPQETQYF.

The V call is TRBV18, the J call TRBJ1-1; D is uncertain. Germline-derived CDR1 and CDR2 are KGHSH and LQKENI. This CDR3 spans 15 amino acids. V gave up 4 bases and J gave up 5 bases, with 17 bases separating them. CDR3 DNA sequence: TGTGCCAGCTCACTTACTCCGACACTGGGGACTGAAGCTTTCTTT. It codes for CASSLTPTLGTEAFF.

The chain employs TRBV4-3 and TRBJ2-2; 9 nucleotides agree with TRBD2. Trimming took 4 bases from V and 4 from J; bases not matched to a gene: 7. This CDR3 has 16 residues. CDR1 LGHNA and CDR2 YSLEER come from the germline V gene. The CDR3 sequence: CASSPRLAEITGELFF. DNA for the CDR3: TGCGCCAGCAGCCCACGACTAGCGGAGATCACCGGGGAGCTGTTTTTT.

CDR3 coding DNA: TGTGCCAGCAGTCCGACACCGGGACTTCAAGAGACCCAGTACTTC. Amino acids: CASSPTPGLQETQYF. J is TRBJ2-5 and V is TRBV27; perhaps TRBD2 as D (6 bases). Germline-derived CDR1 and CDR2 are MNHEY and SMNVEV (reference sequence). Trimming left V 5 bases short and J 2 bases short, with 15 bases between. CDR3 length equals 15 residues.

CDR3 bases: TGTGCCAGCATTGGACAGGGGCTTTATGAGACCCAGTACTTC. As protein: CASIGQGLYETQYF. The chain has TRBV2 and TRBJ2-5; 9 nucleotides match TRBD1. The trim removed 7 bases at V and 5 bases at J, leaving 8 bases unmatched. Germline CDR1 reads SNHLY; CDR2 reads FYNNEI. CDR3 length: 14 residues. Based on the CDR3 plus reference TRBV2 and TRBJ2-5, the full variable domain is EPEVTQTPSHQVTQMGQEVILRCVPISNHLYFYWYRQILGQKVEFLVSFYNNEISEKSEIFDDQFSVERPDGSNFTLKIRSTKLEDSAMYFCASIGQGLYETQYFGPGTRLLVL.